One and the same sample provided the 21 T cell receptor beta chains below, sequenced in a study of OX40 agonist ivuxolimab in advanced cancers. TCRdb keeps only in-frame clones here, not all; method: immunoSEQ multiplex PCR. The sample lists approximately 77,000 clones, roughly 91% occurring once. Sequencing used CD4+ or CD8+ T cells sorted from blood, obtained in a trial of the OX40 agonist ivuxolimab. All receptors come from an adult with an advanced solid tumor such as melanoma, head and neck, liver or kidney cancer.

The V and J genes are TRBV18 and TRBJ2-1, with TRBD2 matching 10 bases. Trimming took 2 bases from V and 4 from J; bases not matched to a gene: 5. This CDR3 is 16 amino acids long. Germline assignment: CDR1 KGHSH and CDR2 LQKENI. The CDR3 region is CASSPWVAGGYNEQFF. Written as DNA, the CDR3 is TGTGCCAGCTCACCATGGGTAGCGGGGGGATACAATGAGCAGTTCTTC.

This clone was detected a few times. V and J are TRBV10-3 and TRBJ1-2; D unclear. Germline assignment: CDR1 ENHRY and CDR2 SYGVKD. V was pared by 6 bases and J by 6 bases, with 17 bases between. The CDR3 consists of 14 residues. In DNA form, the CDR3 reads TGTGCCATCAGGGACCCGTTAGGCGGAGATGGCTACACCTTC. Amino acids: CAIRDPLGGDGYTF.

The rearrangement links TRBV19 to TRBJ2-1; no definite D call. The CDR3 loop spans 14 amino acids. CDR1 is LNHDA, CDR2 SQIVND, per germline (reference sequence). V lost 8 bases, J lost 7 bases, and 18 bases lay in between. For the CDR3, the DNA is TGTGCCAGTGAAGGCCCAGGCCAGGATAATGAGCAGTTCTTC. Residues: CASEGPGQDNEQFF.

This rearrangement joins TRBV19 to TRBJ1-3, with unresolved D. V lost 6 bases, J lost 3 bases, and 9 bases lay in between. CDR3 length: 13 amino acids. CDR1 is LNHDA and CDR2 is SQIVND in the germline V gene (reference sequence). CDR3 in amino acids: CASSQYYGNTIYF. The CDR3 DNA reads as TGTGCCAGTAGCCAATATTATGGAAACACCATATATTTT.

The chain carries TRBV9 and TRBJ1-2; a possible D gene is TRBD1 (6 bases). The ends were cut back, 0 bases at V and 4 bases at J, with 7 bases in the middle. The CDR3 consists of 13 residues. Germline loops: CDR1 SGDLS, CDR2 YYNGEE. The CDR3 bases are TGTGCCAGCAGCGTAGCAGGGGCCTATGGCTACACCTTC. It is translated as CASSVAGAYGYTF.

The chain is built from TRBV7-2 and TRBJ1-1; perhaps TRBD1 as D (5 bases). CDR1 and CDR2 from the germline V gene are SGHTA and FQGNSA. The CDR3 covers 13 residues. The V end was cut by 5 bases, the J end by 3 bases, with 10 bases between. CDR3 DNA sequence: TGTGCCAGCAGCACCCAGGGCCACACTGAAGCTTTCTTT. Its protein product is CASSTQGHTEAFF.

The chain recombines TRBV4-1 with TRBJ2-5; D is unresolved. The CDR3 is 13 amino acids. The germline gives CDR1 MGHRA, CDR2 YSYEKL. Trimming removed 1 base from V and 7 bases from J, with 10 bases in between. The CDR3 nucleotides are TGCGCCAGCAGCCAAGTAGAGCGCGGGACCCAGTACTTC. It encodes CASSQVERGTQYF.

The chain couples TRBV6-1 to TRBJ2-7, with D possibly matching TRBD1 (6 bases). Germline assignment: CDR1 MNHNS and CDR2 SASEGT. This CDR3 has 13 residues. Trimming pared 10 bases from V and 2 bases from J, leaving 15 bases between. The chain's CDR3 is CAIETTGAYEQYF. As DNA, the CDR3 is TGTGCCATCGAGACGACAGGAGCCTACGAGCAGTACTTC.

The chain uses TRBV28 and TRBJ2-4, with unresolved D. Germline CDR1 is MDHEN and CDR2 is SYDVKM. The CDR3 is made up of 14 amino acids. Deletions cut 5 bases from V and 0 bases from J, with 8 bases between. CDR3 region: CASSPVTAKNIQYF. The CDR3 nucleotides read TGTGCCAGCAGTCCTGTGACAGCCAAAAACATTCAGTACTTC.

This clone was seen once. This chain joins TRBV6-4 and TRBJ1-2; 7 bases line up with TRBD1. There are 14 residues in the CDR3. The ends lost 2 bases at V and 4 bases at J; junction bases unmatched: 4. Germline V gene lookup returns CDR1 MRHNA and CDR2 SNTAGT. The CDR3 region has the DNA TGTGCCAGCAGTGACCAAGGGGGCACCTATGGCTACACCTTC. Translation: CASSDQGGTYGYTF.

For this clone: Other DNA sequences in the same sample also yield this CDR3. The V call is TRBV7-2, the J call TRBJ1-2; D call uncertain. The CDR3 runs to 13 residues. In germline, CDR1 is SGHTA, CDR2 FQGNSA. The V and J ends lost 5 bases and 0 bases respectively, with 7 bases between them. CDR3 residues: CASSLGTNYGYTF. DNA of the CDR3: TGTGCCAGCAGCCTGGGAACTAACTATGGCTACACCTTC.

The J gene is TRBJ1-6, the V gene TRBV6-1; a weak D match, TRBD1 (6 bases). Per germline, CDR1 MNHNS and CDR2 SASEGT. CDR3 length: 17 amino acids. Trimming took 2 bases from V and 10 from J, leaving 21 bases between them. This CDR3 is CASSEIGARQGYSPLHF. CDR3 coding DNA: TGTGCCAGCAGTGAAATTGGGGCGAGGCAGGGGTACTCACCCCTCCACTTT.

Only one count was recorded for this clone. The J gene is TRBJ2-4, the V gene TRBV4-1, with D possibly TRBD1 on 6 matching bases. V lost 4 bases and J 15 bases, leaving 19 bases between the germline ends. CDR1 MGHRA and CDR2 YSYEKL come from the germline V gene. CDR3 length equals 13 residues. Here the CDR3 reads CASSRDTLWSSYF. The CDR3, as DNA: TGCGCCAGCAGCCGGGACACCCTCTGGAGTTCGTACTTC.

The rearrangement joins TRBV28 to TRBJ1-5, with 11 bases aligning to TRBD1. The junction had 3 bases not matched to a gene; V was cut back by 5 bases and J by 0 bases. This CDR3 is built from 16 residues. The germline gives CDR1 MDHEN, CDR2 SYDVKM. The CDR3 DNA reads TGTGCCAGCAGTCCCGGGACAGGGGGTAGCAATCAGCCCCAGCATTTT. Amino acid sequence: CASSPGTGGSNQPQHF.

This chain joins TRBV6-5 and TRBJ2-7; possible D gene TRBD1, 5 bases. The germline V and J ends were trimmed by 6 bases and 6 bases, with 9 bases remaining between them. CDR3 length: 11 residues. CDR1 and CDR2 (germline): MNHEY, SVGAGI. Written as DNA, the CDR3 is TGTGCCAGCAGCCCAGGGCTCGAGCAGTACTTC. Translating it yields CASSPGLEQYF.

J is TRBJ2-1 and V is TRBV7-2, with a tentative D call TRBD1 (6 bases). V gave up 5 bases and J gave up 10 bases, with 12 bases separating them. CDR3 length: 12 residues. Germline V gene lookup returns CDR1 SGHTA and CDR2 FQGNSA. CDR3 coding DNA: TGTGCCAGCAGCGCGTACAGGGCCGAGCAGTTCTTC. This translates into CASSAYRAEQFF.

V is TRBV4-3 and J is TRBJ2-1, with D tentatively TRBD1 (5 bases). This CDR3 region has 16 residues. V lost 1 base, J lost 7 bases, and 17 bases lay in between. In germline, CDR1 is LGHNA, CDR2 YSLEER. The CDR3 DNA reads TGCGCCAGCAGCCAAGTCCCGCAGGGTATGGTAAATGAGCAGTTCTTC. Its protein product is CASSQVPQGMVNEQFF.

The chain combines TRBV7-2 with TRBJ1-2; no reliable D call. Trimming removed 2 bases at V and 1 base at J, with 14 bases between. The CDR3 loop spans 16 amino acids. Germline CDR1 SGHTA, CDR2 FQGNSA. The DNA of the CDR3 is TGTGCCAGCAGCTTAACACCAGACACCGTTAACTATGGCTACACCTTC. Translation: CASSLTPDTVNYGYTF.

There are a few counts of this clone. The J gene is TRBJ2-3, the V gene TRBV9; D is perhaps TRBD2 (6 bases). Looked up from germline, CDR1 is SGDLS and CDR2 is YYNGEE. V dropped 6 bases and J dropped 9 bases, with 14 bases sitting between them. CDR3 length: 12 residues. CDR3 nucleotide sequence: TGTGCCAGCACACGACTAGGGTGGACGCAGTATTTT. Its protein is CASTRLGWTQYF.

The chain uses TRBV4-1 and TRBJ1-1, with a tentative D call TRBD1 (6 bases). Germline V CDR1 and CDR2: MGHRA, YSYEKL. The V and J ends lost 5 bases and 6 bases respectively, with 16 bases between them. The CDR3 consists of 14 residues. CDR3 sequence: CASSRGEGGAEAFF. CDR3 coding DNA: TGCGCCAGCAGCAGGGGTGAAGGGGGAGCTGAAGCTTTCTTT.

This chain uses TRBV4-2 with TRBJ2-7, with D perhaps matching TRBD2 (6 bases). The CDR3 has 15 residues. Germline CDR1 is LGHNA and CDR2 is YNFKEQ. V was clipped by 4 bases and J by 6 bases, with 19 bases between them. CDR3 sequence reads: CASSLTTSGVSEQYF. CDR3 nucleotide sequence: TGTGCCAGCAGCCTCACGACTAGTGGCGTTTCCGAGCAGTACTTC.